This entry is about one TCR beta chain. Trimming removed 5 bases from V and 1 base from J; junction bases left unmatched: 3. Germline loops: CDR1 MDHEN, CDR2 SYDVKM. This CDR3 spans 15 amino acids. The source of the sample is a study of blood T cell repertoires in COVID-19. Study background: Researchers got acute and convalescent COVID-19 samples from the United States, Italy and Spain. In each case, the material was cDNA or gDNA derived from T cells, B-cell-depleted T cells, or PBMCs.

Authors' data handling: Amplification with reference gene primers provided the estimates of nucleated cell counts. Measured with immunoSEQ multiplex PCR; TCRdb has only the in-frame clones, and not every one. V, J and clone size derive from that table, while D and trimming were established from the DNA sequence. The sample has around 13,000 clones, 80% to 90% seen once. The chain combines TRBV28 with TRBJ1-5; the match to TRBD1 covers 9 bases. The clonotype originates from a human donor in a cohort sampled during active COVID-19. Sequenced sample: peripheral blood. The CDR3 DNA is TGTGCCAGCAGTGTTACAGGGGGCAGCAATCAGCCCCAGCATTTT. Translating it yields CASSVTGGSNQPQHF.